The 23 T cell receptor beta chains below were found in one sample sequenced in a study of T cells after yellow fever vaccination (dated by TCRdb to between 2018 and 2021). The treatment or condition label here, explained by the study, means: live attenuated yellow fever vaccine strain. To prepare the library, 5' RACE was applied. These reads were obtained on an Illumina HiSeq 2500. Through fastp at Q25 and MiXCR, TCRdb rebuilt clones from the public reads, retaining in-frame beta chains. Each entry is one CDR3 protein sequence, shown with its most common DNA and genes. This sample gives hundreds of thousands of distinct CDR3 sequences in total; roughly 6.2% of them show up just once. The ten largest account for about 15% of the sample. The sample consisted of PBMCs, taken 5 days after the yellow fever booster vaccination. The receptors shown here come from a man aged 25-45 years who received the YFV17D yellow fever vaccine.

This clonotype came up many times. V usage is TRBV29-1 and J usage is TRBJ2-1; D ambiguous. V was clipped by 7 bases and J by 1 base, with 5 bases between them. From germline, CDR1 is SQVTM and CDR2 ANQGSEA. The CDR3 is made up of 11 amino acids. The CDR3 bases are TGCAGCGGGTCGTCCTACAATGAGCAGTTCTTC. It encodes CSGSSYNEQFF.

This clonotype was picked up many times. The rearrangement joins TRBV5-1 to TRBJ2-3, with TRBD2 matching 11 bases. The CDR3 is 18 amino acids. Per the germline V gene, CDR1 is SGHRS and CDR2 is YFSETQ. J was trimmed by 3 bases and V by 4 bases; bases with no gene match: 13. CDR3 nucleotides: TGCGCCAGCAGCGGAACTAGCGGGAGCGGGAAAGGGACAGATACGCAGTATTTT. Amino acids: CASSGTSGSGKGTDTQYF.

This clonotype occurred many times. J is TRBJ2-5 and V is TRBV10-3, with 8 bases that match TRBD1. The CDR3 is 15 amino acids. Germline V gives CDR1 ENHRY, CDR2 SYGVKD. The V segment lost 5 bases and the J segment 2 bases; nucleotides outside the gene matches: 7. The chain's CDR3 is CAISTGTGRQETQYF. Written as DNA, the CDR3 is TGTGCCATCAGTACCGGGACAGGCAGGCAAGAGACCCAGTACTTC.

This clonotype was counted ten times or more. The chain employs TRBV4-3 and TRBJ2-1; 7 nucleotides match TRBD2. The junction had 11 bases not matched to a gene; V was cut back by 0 bases and J by 9 bases. The germline gives CDR1 LGHNA, CDR2 YSLEER. The CDR3 covers 16 residues. CDR3 coding DNA: TGCGCCAGCAGCCAAGATTTGGCGGGAGAGAAGAGTGAGCAGTTCTTC. It encodes CASSQDLAGEKSEQFF.

The table lists this clonotype with a few counts. This chain uses TRBV11-2 with TRBJ2-1, with TRBD2 identical over 7 bases. The CDR3 consists of 15 residues. Losses at the gene ends were 3 bases for V and 8 bases for J; bases not matched to a gene: 10. The germline gives CDR1 SGHAT, CDR2 FQNNGV. The CDR3 is CASSFLGGSSHEQFF. The CDR3 DNA reads as TGTGCCAGCAGCTTCCTTGGCGGGAGTAGTCATGAGCAGTTCTTC.

This clonotype was observed a handful of times. The genes are TRBV12-3 or TRBV12-4 and TRBJ1-5; D not resolved. Trimming removed 11 bases from V and 11 bases from J, with 22 bases in between. This CDR3 has 13 residues. The CDR3 spells CASNDNTRRSQHF. In DNA form, the CDR3 reads TGTGCCTCCAACGACAACACGCGCCGGTCCCAGCATTTT.

This clonotype was recorded a few times. V usage is TRBV18 and J usage is TRBJ1-1; D uncertain. This CDR3 is built from 13 residues. Trimming pared 3 bases from V and 3 bases from J, leaving 8 bases between. The germline V gene has CDR1 KGHSH and CDR2 LQKENI. The CDR3 DNA sequence: TGTGCCAGCTCACCGACAAGAGACACTGAAGCTTTCTTT. It is translated as CASSPTRDTEAFF.

This chain links TRBV5-1 with TRBJ2-1; D ambiguous. Per germline, CDR1 SGHRS and CDR2 YFSETQ. V lost 4 bases to trimming and J lost 8 bases, with 10 bases between them. There are 12 residues in the CDR3. The CDR3 bases are TGCGCCAGCAGCAAATTAGGCGATGAGCAGTTCTTC. Amino acid sequence: CASSKLGDEQFF.

A note on this clonotype: One junction end does not reproduce the germline sequence, and a read error may be involved. The chain carries TRBV20-1 and TRBJ2-1; tentative D call: TRBD2 (6 bases). From germline, CDR1 is DFQATT and CDR2 SNEGSKA (reference sequence). The CDR3 spans 16 residues. CDR3 in amino acids: CCARLRGASSYNEQFF. CDR3 in DNA: TGCTGTGCTAGGTTGCGGGGCGCGAGCTCCTACAATGAGCAGTTCTTC.

A few counts support this clonotype. The rearrangement uses TRBV20-1 and TRBJ2-3, with a tentative D call TRBD2 (5 bases). The CDR3 consists of 12 residues. V gave up 3 bases and J gave up 3 bases, with 7 bases separating them. Germline values: CDR1 DFQATT, CDR2 SNEGSKA (reference sequence). The CDR3 DNA follows: TGCAGTGCTAGCGGGAATACAGATACGCAGTATTTT. Translated, it gives CSASGNTDTQYF.

The J gene is TRBJ2-2, the V gene TRBV7-8; TRBD2 agrees at 7 bases. Germline values: CDR1 SGHVS, CDR2 FQNEAQ. The CDR3 is 14 residues long. V shed 1 base, J shed 6 bases, and the junction held 2 bases outside the gene matches. CDR3 sequence reads: CASSLGREAGELFF. As DNA, the CDR3 is TGTGCCAGCAGCTTAGGTCGGGAGGCCGGGGAGCTGTTTTTT.

Many counts were recorded for this clonotype. Written as DNA, the CDR3 is TGCGCCAGCAGCTTACAACTTTTCGTGAGCGGGAAGGGAGAGACCCAGTACTTC. Its protein product is CASSLQLFVSGKGETQYF. The V and J genes are TRBV5-1 and TRBJ2-5, with 7 bases aligning to TRBD2. Germline CDR1 and CDR2: SGHRS and YFSETQ. This CDR3 has 18 residues. Trimming at V came to 2 bases and at J to 4 bases, leaving 17 bases not matched to a gene. Full variable domain (rest looked up from reference TRBV5-1 and TRBJ2-5): KAGVTQTPRYLIKTRGQQVTLSCSPISGHRSVSWYQQTPGQGLQFLFEYFSETQRNKGNFPGRFSGRQFSNSRSEMNVSTLELGDSALYLCASSLQLFVSGKGETQYFGPGTRLLVL.

The chain couples TRBV4-1 to TRBJ2-3; D remains ambiguous. Germline CDR1 is MGHRA and CDR2 is YSYEKL. This CDR3 is built from 14 residues. Trimming pared 6 bases from V and 0 bases from J, leaving 10 bases between. This CDR3 reads CASRKGGSTDTQYF. The CDR3 DNA follows: TGCGCCAGCAGAAAGGGCGGAAGCACAGATACGCAGTATTTT.

The sample holds a few counts of this clonotype. V usage is TRBV20-1 and J usage is TRBJ2-7, with 8 bases lining up with TRBD2. Per germline, CDR1 DFQATT and CDR2 SNEGSKA (reference sequence). J gave up 5 bases and V 1 base, and 10 bases lay outside the gene matches. The CDR3 totals 15 residues. The CDR3 reads CSARAGKAGGDEQYF. The DNA of the CDR3 is TGCAGTGCTAGAGCGGGTAAGGCGGGAGGCGACGAGCAGTACTTC.

The chain combines TRBV5-1 with TRBJ2-3; 7 bases are shared with TRBD2. CDR1 is SGHRS and CDR2 is YFSETQ in the germline V gene. CDR3 size: 12 residues. Germline trimming cut 4 bases from V and 8 bases from J; bases unmatched to any gene: 4. The CDR3, as DNA: TGCGCCAGCAGCCCGGGACTACGTACGCAGTATTTT. Encoded protein: CASSPGLRTQYF.

The chain links TRBV18 to TRBJ2-4, with D perhaps being TRBD1 or TRBD2 (6 bases each). Trimming pared 3 bases from V and 7 bases from J, leaving 19 bases between. From germline, CDR1 is KGHSH and CDR2 LQKENI. CDR3 length equals 16 residues. The CDR3 protein is CASSPGGSPGQNIQYF. Written as DNA, the CDR3 is TGTGCCAGCTCACCCGGGGGCTCCCCCGGCCAGAACATTCAGTACTTC.

CDR3 in DNA: TGTGCCAGTAGTACCCCGACGGGCGCTTTCAACGAGCAGTACTTC. Translation: CASSTPTGAFNEQYF. The rearrangement links TRBV19 to TRBJ2-7; no definite D call. Looked up from germline, CDR1 is LNHDA and CDR2 is SQIVND (reference sequence). V was pared by 4 bases and J by 5 bases, with 18 bases between. This CDR3 region has 15 residues.

The rearrangement uses TRBV6-2 or TRBV6-3 and TRBJ2-1; no reliable D call. Germline CDR1 and CDR2: MNHEY and SVGEGT. The CDR3 contains 14 residues. V gave up 5 bases and J gave up 1 base, with 9 bases separating them. CDR3 loop: CASSAALSYNEQFF. The CDR3 region has the DNA TGTGCCAGCAGTGCGGCCCTTTCCTACAATGAGCAGTTCTTC.

The chain carries TRBV12-5 and TRBJ1-1; 8 nucleotides match TRBD1. CDR1 and CDR2 (germline): LGHNT, FRNRAP. The junction had 4 bases not matched to a gene; V was cut back by 4 bases and J by 3 bases. CDR3 length: 14 amino acids. This CDR3 reads CASGSTGGYTEAFF. CDR3 sequence (DNA): TGTGCTAGTGGTTCAACAGGGGGGTACACTGAAGCTTTCTTT.

This clonotype has a handful of counts. V is TRBV20-1 and J is TRBJ1-5, with D perhaps matching TRBD1 (6 bases). Germline CDR1 DFQATT, CDR2 SNEGSKA (reference sequence). V lost 6 bases and J 6 bases, leaving 15 bases between the germline ends. The CDR3 covers 13 residues. The CDR3 protein is CSAARGGTQPQHF. As DNA, the CDR3 is TGCAGTGCAGCCCGGGGGGGCACTCAGCCCCAGCATTTT.

This clonotype was found many times. J is TRBJ2-1 and V is TRBV12-3 or TRBV12-4, with D unresolved. The CDR3 contains 12 residues. V dropped 5 bases and J dropped 5 bases, with 7 bases sitting between them. As DNA, the CDR3 is TGTGCCAGCAGTCCAGTGAACAATGAGCAGTTCTTC. Protein sequence: CASSPVNNEQFF.

At least ten counts were recorded for this clonotype. The chain combines TRBV7-2 with TRBJ2-3; 8 bases map to TRBD2. This CDR3 comprises 17 residues. Trimming removed 1 base from V and 0 bases from J; junction bases left unmatched: 6. CDR1 is SGHTA and CDR2 is FQGNSA in the germline V gene. The CDR3 region has the DNA TGTGCCAGCAGCTTAGTTAGCGGGATTTCTAGCACAGATACGCAGTATTTT. It yields the protein CASSLVSGISSTDTQYF.

This clonotype has a count of ten or more. The chain carries TRBV20-1 and TRBJ2-3; perhaps TRBD2 as D (7 bases). The CDR3 runs to 11 residues. CDR1 is DFQATT, CDR2 SNEGSKA, per germline (reference sequence). Trimming took 7 bases from V and 7 from J, leaving 12 bases between them. The chain's CDR3 is CSVRGGNTQYF. The CDR3 region has the DNA TGCAGTGTAAGGGGGGGGAATACGCAGTATTTT.